This entry is about one T cell receptor (beta chain). The sample comes from a study of blood T cell repertoires in COVID-19. Study summary: Spain, Italy and the United States supplied samples that represented acute and convalescent COVID-19.

Measured with immunoSEQ multiplex PCR; TCRdb has only the in-frame clones, and not every one. The sample holds roughly 330,000 clones, 80% to 90% seen once. The V segment lost 5 bases and the J segment 6 bases; nucleotides outside the gene matches: 4. Germline CDR1 is SEHNR and CDR2 is FQNEAQ (reference sequence). The CDR3 runs 15 residues. The V gene is TRBV7-9, the J gene TRBJ1-4; 12 positions agree with TRBD1. Sequencing was carried out using peripheral blood. The receptor's source is a woman aged 45-59 years with acute or convalescent COVID-19. CDR3 DNA: TGTGCCAGCAGCCTATGGGACAGGGGGCATGAAAAACTGTTTTTT. Encoded protein: CASSLWDRGHEKLFF.